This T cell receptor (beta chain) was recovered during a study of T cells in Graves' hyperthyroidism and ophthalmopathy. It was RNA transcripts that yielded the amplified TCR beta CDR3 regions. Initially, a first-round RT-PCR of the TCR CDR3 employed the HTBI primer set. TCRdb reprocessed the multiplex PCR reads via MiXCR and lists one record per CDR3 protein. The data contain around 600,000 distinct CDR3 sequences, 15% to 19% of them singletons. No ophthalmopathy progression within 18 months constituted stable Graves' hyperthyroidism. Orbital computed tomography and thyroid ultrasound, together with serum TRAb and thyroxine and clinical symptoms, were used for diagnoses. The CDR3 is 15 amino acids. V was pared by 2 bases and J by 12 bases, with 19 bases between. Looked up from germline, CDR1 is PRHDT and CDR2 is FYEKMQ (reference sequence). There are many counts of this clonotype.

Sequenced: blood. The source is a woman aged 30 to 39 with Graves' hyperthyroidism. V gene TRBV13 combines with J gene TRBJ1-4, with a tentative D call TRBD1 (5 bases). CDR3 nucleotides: TGTGCCAGCAGCTTACAGGGCTTTGCTAATGCGGAACTGTTTTTT. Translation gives CASSLQGFANAELFF.